These 20 T cell receptor beta chains were sequenced from one sample in a study of radiotherapy plus CTLA-4 blockade in lung cancer. The table came from immunoSEQ multiplex PCR; TCRdb's copy has only in-frame clones and leaves some out. The repertoire holds around 110,000 clones, with more than 70% as singletons. This specimen was peripheral blood, taken from a patient treated with radiotherapy plus ipilimumab. These receptors originate from a human donor with non-small cell lung cancer that progressed on radiotherapy plus ipilimumab. Some clones in this sample may be carry-over from other donors' samples.

V is TRBV4-1 and J is TRBJ2-7; D might be TRBD1 (5 bases). The V end lost 0 bases, the J end lost 2 bases, and 8 bases lay between the germline ends. The CDR3 runs to 14 residues. Germline V lookup: CDR1 MGHRA, CDR2 YSYEKL. The DNA of the CDR3 is TGCGCCAGCAGCCAAGACGGCAGGGCCTACGAGCAGTACTTC. Its protein product is CASSQDGRAYEQYF.

The rearrangement links TRBV9 to TRBJ2-1, with a weak D call TRBD2 (7 bases). The germline V and J ends were trimmed by 0 bases and 8 bases, with 15 bases remaining between them. The CDR3 consists of 15 residues. CDR1 and CDR2 (germline): SGDLS, YYNGEE. This CDR3 is CASSVGGGANDEQFF. The CDR3 bases are TGTGCCAGCAGCGTAGGTGGGGGGGCCAACGATGAGCAGTTCTTC.

This chain uses TRBV7-9 with TRBJ2-3; no definite D call. The CDR3 spans 15 residues. V was shortened by 3 bases and J by 4 bases, with 14 bases between the two germline ends. Looked up from germline, CDR1 is SEHNR and CDR2 is FQNEAQ (reference sequence). The CDR3 loop reads CASSFPNRLADTQYF. CDR3 nucleotide sequence: TGTGCCAGCAGCTTCCCGAACCGTCTCGCAGATACGCAGTATTTT. The full variable domain, in which reference TRBV7-9 and TRBJ2-3 provide the parts outside the CDR3, is DTGVSQNPRHKITKRGQNVTFRCDPISEHNRLYWYRQTLGQGPEFLTYFQNEAQLEKSRLLSDRFSAERPKGSFSTLEIQRTEQGDSAMYLCASSFPNRLADTQYFGPGTRLTVL.

The chain is built from TRBV6-5 and TRBJ1-3; tentatively, D is TRBD1 (5 bases). Germline loops: CDR1 MNHEY, CDR2 SVGAGI. V was pared by 4 bases and J by 4 bases, with 11 bases between. The CDR3 loop spans 14 amino acids. This CDR3 is CASSLTATGNTIYF. DNA of the CDR3: TGTGCCAGCAGTTTGACAGCGACAGGAAACACCATATATTTT.

The genes are TRBV30 and TRBJ1-6; 9 bases are a match to TRBD1. After removal of 0 bases from V and 8 bases from J, the junction contained 11 bases not matched to a gene. CDR3 length: 17 amino acids. The V gene's germline CDR1 is GTSNPN and CDR2 SVGIG (reference sequence). CDR3 nucleotides: TGTGCCTGGAGTGTATCTGGGACAGGGCGTGTGGATTCACCCCTCCACTTT. Translating gives CAWSVSGTGRVDSPLHF.

The chain joins TRBV5-4 to TRBJ2-2; D gene unclear. Germline V gene data show CDR1 as SGHNT and CDR2 as YYREEE (reference sequence). The CDR3 has 15 amino acids. The V end lost 0 bases, the J end lost 3 bases, and 9 bases lay between the germline ends. The CDR3 spells CASSLGTDYTGELFF. Here the CDR3 DNA reads TGTGCCAGCAGCTTGGGGACGGATTACACCGGGGAGCTGTTTTTT.

The chain is built from TRBV28 and TRBJ2-7; no clear D gene. The V gene's germline CDR1 is MDHEN and CDR2 SYDVKM. This CDR3 spans 13 amino acids. V lost 3 bases and J lost 0, with 6 bases in between. As DNA, the CDR3 is TGTGCCAGCAGTTTTGCGTACTCCTACGAGCAGTACTTC. Amino acid sequence: CASSFAYSYEQYF.

The DNA for the CDR3 is TGTGCCAGCAGTCACAATAGGGAGGAGACCCAGTACTTC. Protein: CASSHNREETQYF. The gene calls are TRBV27 and TRBJ2-5, with D maybe TRBD2 (5 bases). Germline loops: CDR1 MNHEY, CDR2 SMNVEV (reference sequence). Deletions cut 5 bases from V and 5 bases from J, with 12 bases between. This CDR3 spans 13 amino acids.

The J gene is TRBJ1-5, the V gene TRBV5-6, with D possibly being TRBD1 (5 bases). V was trimmed by 4 bases and J by 4 bases, leaving 12 bases between them. The length of the CDR3 is 14 residues. The germline V gene has CDR1 SGHDT and CDR2 YYEEEE. This CDR3 reads CASSPGRINQPQHF. The CDR3 region has the DNA TGTGCCAGCAGCCCGGGACGGATAAATCAGCCCCAGCATTTT.

The V gene is TRBV27, the J gene TRBJ1-5; D unclear. V was pared by 2 bases and J by 5 bases, with 13 bases between. The CDR3 spans 15 residues. From germline, CDR1 is MNHEY and CDR2 SMNVEV (reference sequence). This chain's CDR3 is CASSLDPLGHQPQHF. CDR3 in DNA: TGTGCCAGCAGTTTAGACCCACTAGGACATCAGCCCCAGCATTTT.

The rearrangement uses TRBV9 and TRBJ2-3; maybe TRBD1 (6 bases). This CDR3 region has 18 residues. The germline V gene has CDR1 SGDLS and CDR2 YYNGEE. Trimming cost V 0 bases and J 1 base, with 18 bases left between them. CDR3 in amino acids: CASSVVLQGRKGTDTQYF. CDR3 nucleotide sequence: TGTGCCAGCAGCGTAGTCTTACAGGGACGCAAGGGCACAGATACGCAGTATTTT.

CDR3 coding DNA: TGTGCCAGCAGCATCCCACCCTTCGATCGGGGGGTAAATGGCGATACGCAGTATTTT. This sequence encodes CASSIPPFDRGVNGDTQYF. This chain connects TRBV7-2 to TRBJ2-3, with 7 nucleotides matching TRBD2. This CDR3 is built from 19 residues. Germline V lookup: CDR1 SGHTA, CDR2 FQGNSA. The V and J ends lost 5 bases and 6 bases, in that order; junction bases with no gene match: 23. Complete variable domain (other parts from reference TRBV7-2 and TRBJ2-3): GAGVSQSPSNKVTEKGKDVELRCDPISGHTALYWYRQSLGQGLEFLIYFQGNSAPDKSGLPSDRFSAERTGGSVSTLTIQRTQQEDSAVYLCASSIPPFDRGVNGDTQYFGPGTRLTVL.

The V and J genes are TRBV9 and TRBJ2-3; 14 nucleotides align to TRBD2. The length of the CDR3 is 20 residues. CDR1 SGDLS and CDR2 YYNGEE come from the germline V gene. Unmatched junction bases numbered 11, after V lost 0 bases and J lost 2 bases. The CDR3 sequence is CASSVAGGRLAGGHTDTQYF. The CDR3 DNA reads as TGTGCCAGCAGCGTAGCTGGCGGTCGACTAGCGGGGGGGCACACAGATACGCAGTATTTT. Complete variable domain (other parts from reference TRBV9 and TRBJ2-3): DSGVTQTPKHLITATGQRVTLRCSPRSGDLSVYWYQQSLDQGLQFLIQYYNGEERAKGNILERFSAQQFPDLHSELNLSSLELGDSALYFCASSVAGGRLAGGHTDTQYFGPGTRLTVL.

The chain links TRBV28 to TRBJ2-5; TRBD1 aligns across 7 bases. V lost 6 bases and J lost 5; bases outside the gene matches: 6. CDR1 and CDR2 from the germline V gene are MDHEN and SYDVKM. The CDR3 is 13 residues long. The CDR3 spells CASRPQGLETQYF. The CDR3 coding sequence is TGTGCCAGCAGGCCACAGGGGCTGGAGACCCAGTACTTC.

The V call is TRBV4-2, the J call TRBJ2-1, with TRBD1 matching 9 bases. The germline V gene has CDR1 LGHNA and CDR2 YNFKEQ. This CDR3 is 20 amino acids long. V was pared by 2 bases and J by 4 bases, with 18 bases of the junction left unmatched. The CDR3 reads CASSQRDIGRGTGIYNEQFF. CDR3 nucleotides: TGTGCCAGCAGCCAACGCGATATTGGTCGGGGGACAGGGATTTACAATGAGCAGTTCTTC.

This sequence joins TRBV6-1 and TRBJ2-7; no reliable D call. There are 15 residues in the CDR3. CDR1 MNHNS and CDR2 SASEGT come from the germline V gene. The ends were cut back, 2 bases at V and 0 bases at J, with 11 bases in the middle. Here the CDR3 reads CASSEWLGSSYEQYF. For the CDR3, the DNA is TGTGCCAGCAGTGAATGGTTAGGAAGCTCCTACGAGCAGTACTTC.

The chain uses TRBV7-2 and TRBJ2-2; TRBD2 aligns across 8 bases. V dropped 1 base and J dropped 6; count of bases not matched to a gene: 7. The CDR3 totals 16 residues. Germline values: CDR1 SGHTA, CDR2 FQGNSA. As DNA, the CDR3 is TGTGCCAGCAGCTTAGTTACCGGGGGGGCGGCCGGGGAGCTGTTTTTT. Translating it yields CASSLVTGGAAGELFF.

This rearrangement joins TRBV7-3 to TRBJ2-3, with D unresolved. Germline V gene sequence: CDR1 SGHTA, CDR2 FQGTGA. V was trimmed by 1 base and J by 1 base, leaving 9 bases between them. The CDR3 extends over 15 amino acids. The CDR3 here is CASSLILGGTDTQYF. CDR3 nucleotide sequence: TGTGCCAGCAGCTTAATCCTTGGGGGCACAGATACGCAGTATTTT.

The sample holds a few counts of this clone. The chain is built from TRBV7-3 and TRBJ2-3; tentative D call: TRBD2 (6 bases). The germline V and J ends were trimmed by 5 bases and 2 bases, with 11 bases remaining between them. The CDR3 length is 14 residues. Germline V gene sequence: CDR1 SGHTA, CDR2 FQGTGA. The CDR3 DNA reads TGTGCCAGCAGCGCAGCGGGCCCCACAGATACGCAGTATTTT. This gives the protein CASSAAGPTDTQYF. Supplemented by reference TRBV7-3 and TRBJ2-3, the full variable domain reads GAGVSQTPSNKVTEKGKYVELRCDPISGHTALYWYRQSLGQGPEFLIYFQGTGAADDSGLPNDRFFAVRPEGSVSTLKIQRTERGDSAVYLCASSAAGPTDTQYFGPGTRLTVL.

The CDR3 region is CASSLAWAGEQYF. The CDR3, as DNA: TGTGCCAGCAGCTTGGCGTGGGCGGGCGAGCAGTACTTC. The J gene is TRBJ2-7, the V gene TRBV5-6; perhaps TRBD2 as D (5 bases). V lost 0 bases to trimming and J lost 6 bases, with 10 bases between them. This CDR3 spans 13 amino acids. The germline V gene encodes CDR1 SGHDT and CDR2 YYEEEE.